This paragraph covers one TCR beta chain sequence. Its antigen is as yet unknown. PCR employed 60 Vbeta and 13 Jbeta primers. TCRdb's table, derived via immunoSEQ multiplex PCR, lists solely in-frame clones and lacks some. This repertoire comprises roughly 120,000 clones; its ten largest clones make up roughly 1%. This sample stems from a study of cytomegalovirus exposure and HLA in healthy donors. General study results and limits: Some TCR beta chains (roughly 160 of them) were listed as cytomegalovirus-associated. V- and J-gene trimming in TCR beta was tied to a missense DCLRE1C variant by an analysis performed later. In vitro data verified three CMV-associated chains as specific for CMV antigens.

This CDR3 is 14 amino acids long. Germline values: CDR1 KGHSH, CDR2 LQKENI. Trimming removed 3 bases from V and 5 bases from J, with 10 bases in between. Each donor was healthy, and each was a bone marrow donor. The chain has TRBV18 and TRBJ1-4, with a weak D call TRBD1 (5 bases). The clonotype was recovered from a man younger than 35 in good health and CMV-seronegative. The specimen was PBMCs. CDR3 DNA sequence: TGTGCCAGCTCACCTACGACAGCAAATGAAAAACTGTTTTTT. Residues: CASSPTTANEKLFF.